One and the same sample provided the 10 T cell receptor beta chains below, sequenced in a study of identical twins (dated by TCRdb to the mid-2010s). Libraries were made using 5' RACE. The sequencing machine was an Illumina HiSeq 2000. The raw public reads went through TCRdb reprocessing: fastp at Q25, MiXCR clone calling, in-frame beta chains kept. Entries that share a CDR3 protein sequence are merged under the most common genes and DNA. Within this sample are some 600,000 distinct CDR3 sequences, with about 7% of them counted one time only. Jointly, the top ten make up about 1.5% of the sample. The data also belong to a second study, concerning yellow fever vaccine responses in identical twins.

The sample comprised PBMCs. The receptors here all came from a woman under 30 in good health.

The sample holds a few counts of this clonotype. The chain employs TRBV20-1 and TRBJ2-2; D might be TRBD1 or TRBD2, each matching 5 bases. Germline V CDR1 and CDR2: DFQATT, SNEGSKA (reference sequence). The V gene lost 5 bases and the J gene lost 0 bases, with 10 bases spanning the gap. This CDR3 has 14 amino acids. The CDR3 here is CSAHGTANTGELFF. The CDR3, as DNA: TGCAGTGCTCATGGGACCGCGAACACCGGGGAGCTGTTTTTT.

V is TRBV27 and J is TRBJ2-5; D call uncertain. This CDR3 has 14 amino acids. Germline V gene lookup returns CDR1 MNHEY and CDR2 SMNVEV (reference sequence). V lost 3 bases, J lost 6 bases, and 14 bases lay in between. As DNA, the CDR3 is TGTGCCAGCAGTTTTTGGCCACGATCAAAGACCCAGTACTTC. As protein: CASSFWPRSKTQYF.

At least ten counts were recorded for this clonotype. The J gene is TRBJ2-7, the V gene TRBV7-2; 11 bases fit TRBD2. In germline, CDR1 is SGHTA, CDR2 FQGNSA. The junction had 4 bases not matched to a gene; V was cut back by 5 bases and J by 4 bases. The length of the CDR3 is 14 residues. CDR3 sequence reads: CASSDGTSGYEQYF. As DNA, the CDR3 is TGTGCCAGCAGCGACGGGACTAGCGGATACGAGCAGTACTTC. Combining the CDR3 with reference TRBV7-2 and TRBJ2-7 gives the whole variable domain GAGVSQSPSNKVTEKGKDVELRCDPISGHTALYWYRQSLGQGLEFLIYFQGNSAPDKSGLPSDRFSAERTGGSVSTLTIQRTQQEDSAVYLCASSDGTSGYEQYFGPGTRLTVT.

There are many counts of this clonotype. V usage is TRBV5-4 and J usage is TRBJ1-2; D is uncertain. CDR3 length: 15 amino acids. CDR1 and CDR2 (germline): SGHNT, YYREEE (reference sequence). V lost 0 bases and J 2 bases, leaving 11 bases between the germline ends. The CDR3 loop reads CASSLGSTANYGYTF. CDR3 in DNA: TGTGCCAGCAGCTTGGGGAGTACGGCCAACTATGGCTACACCTTC.

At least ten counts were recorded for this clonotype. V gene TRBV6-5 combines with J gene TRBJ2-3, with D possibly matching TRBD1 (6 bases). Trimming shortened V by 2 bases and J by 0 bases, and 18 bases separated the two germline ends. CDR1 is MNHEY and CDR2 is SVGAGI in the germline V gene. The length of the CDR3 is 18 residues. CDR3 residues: CASSYPTGLSASTDTQYF. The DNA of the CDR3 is TGTGCCAGCAGTTACCCAACAGGGTTGAGCGCTAGCACAGATACGCAGTATTTT.

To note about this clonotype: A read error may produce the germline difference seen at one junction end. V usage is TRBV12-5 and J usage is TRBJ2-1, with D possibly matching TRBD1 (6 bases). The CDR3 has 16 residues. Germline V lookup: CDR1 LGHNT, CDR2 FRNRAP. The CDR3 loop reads CASALVVGGSYNEQFF. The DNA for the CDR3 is TGTGCTAGTGCTTTGGTAGTAGGGGGTTCCTACAATGAGCAGTTCTTC.

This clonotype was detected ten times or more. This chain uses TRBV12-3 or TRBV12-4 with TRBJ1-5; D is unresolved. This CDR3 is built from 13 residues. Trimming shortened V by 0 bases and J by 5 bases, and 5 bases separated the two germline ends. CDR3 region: CASSLARHQPQHF. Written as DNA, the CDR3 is TGTGCCAGCAGTTTAGCCCGGCATCAGCCCCAGCATTTT.

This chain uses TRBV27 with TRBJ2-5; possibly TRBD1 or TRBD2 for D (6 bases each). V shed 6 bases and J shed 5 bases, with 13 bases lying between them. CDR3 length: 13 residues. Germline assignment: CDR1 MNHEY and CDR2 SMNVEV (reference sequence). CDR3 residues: CASRWGAGETQYF. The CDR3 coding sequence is TGTGCCAGCAGATGGGGGGCAGGGGAGACCCAGTACTTC.

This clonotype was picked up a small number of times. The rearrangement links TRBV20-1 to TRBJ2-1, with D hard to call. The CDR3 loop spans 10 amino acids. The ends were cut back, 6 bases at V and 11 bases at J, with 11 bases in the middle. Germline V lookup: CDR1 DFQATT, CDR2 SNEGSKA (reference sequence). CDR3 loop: CSASGYQQFF. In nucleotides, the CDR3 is TGCAGTGCCTCCGGGTACCAGCAGTTCTTC.

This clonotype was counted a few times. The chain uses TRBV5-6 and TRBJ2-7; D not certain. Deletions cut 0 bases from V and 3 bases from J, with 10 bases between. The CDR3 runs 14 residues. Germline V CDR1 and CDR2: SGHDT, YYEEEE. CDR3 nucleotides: TGTGCCAGCAGCTTGGGCAACCTGGGCTACGAGCAGTACGTC. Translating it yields CASSLGNLGYEQYV.